This T cell receptor (beta chain) stems from a study of Ad26.COV2.S vaccination and SARS-CoV-2 variants. Worth noting for this clone: The antigen is undetermined.

Study observations and caveats: Measurements of TCR breadth and depth may have given underestimates of the total T cell responses. Vaccine recipients surpassed placebo recipients in spike-specific TCR breadth. Non-spike TCR breadth was similar in vaccine and placebo recipients.

TCRdb keeps only in-frame clones here, not all; method: immunoSEQ multiplex PCR. The table lists just over 350,000 clones, just over 90% of them singletons. The sequencing here drew on peripheral blood, taken after recovery from COVID-19. The sequence derives from a human donor who had recovered from COVID-19.

CDR3 nucleotides: TGTGCCAGCAGGACCTCAGTGAGCTCTGGAAACACCATATATTTT. Translating it yields CASRTSVSSGNTIYF. The V and J genes are TRBV6-5 and TRBJ1-3; D not certain. The CDR3 loop spans 15 amino acids. Trimming took 6 bases from V and 0 from J, leaving 12 bases between them. CDR1 is MNHEY, CDR2 SVGAGI, per germline.